This T cell receptor beta chain originates from a study of shared clonotypes between healthy human individuals. Overall study: A donor's plate count was three for CD4 naive and three for CD4 memory; CD8 naive had two and CD8 memory one.

TCRdb keeps only in-frame clones here, not all; method: immunoSEQ multiplex PCR. This table holds some 790,000 clones, approximately 77% found once. V lost 0 bases to trimming and J lost 2 bases, with 10 bases between them. CDR1 LNHDA and CDR2 SQIVND come from the germline V gene (reference sequence). The CDR3 loop spans 15 amino acids. The sequenced sample was memory CD4+ T cells sorted from blood. Described subset: CD45RA-negative fraction. The origin of this receptor is a woman aged 25 to 45 in good health. V is TRBV19 and J is TRBJ1-1; D unresolved. CDR3 sequence: CASSIDSTANTEAFF. The DNA for the CDR3 is TGTGCCAGTAGTATAGACTCAACAGCTAACACTGAAGCTTTCTTT.